This is a list of T cell receptor beta chains from one sample in a study of CD8 T cells in ankylosing spondylitis. TCRdb ran MiXCR on the 5' RACE reads and lists one entry per CDR3 protein. Of 390,000 or so distinct CDR3 sequences detected, approximately 20% appear once; the ten largest clones hold approximately 16%. Sequencing input: blood, either unsorted or a sorted T cell fraction (not recorded which). The receptors shown here come from a male donor with ankylosing spondylitis. Each CDR3 is given with its conserved first and last residue. Each record gives: clone size, J gene, V gene, D gene, CDR3 DNA, CDR3 protein. The D gene is left open where the match is weak. Only part of the rows carry a size: once, few, many, or a class if the clone is expanded.

many TRBJ2-1 TRBV12-3/TRBV12-4 . TGTGCCAGCAGTTTAACCGGGAGCTCGGGCTACAATGAGCAGTTCTTC CASSLTGSSGYNEQFF
. TRBJ2-1 TRBV5-6 . TGTGCCAGCAGCTTGTGGGGATTTTCCTACAATGAGCAGTTCTTC CASSLWGFSYNEQFF
few TRBJ2-5 TRBV5-6 . TGTGCCAGCAGCTCCCGGGCTGTGGCCTCCCAAGAGACCCAGTACTTC CASSSRAVASQETQYF
few TRBJ2-7 TRBV7-4 . TGTGCCAGCAGCTCTTGTAGGGGGTACGACGAGCAGTACTTC CASSSCRGYDEQYF
few TRBJ2-3 TRBV6-6 . TGTGCCAGCAGTTCTCTTGAGTCCGATACGCAGTATTTT CASSSLESDTQYF
. TRBJ2-1 TRBV11-2 . TGTGCCAGCAGCTTAATTTCAGGGGCGCTCAATGAGCAGTTCTTC CASSLISGALNEQFF
. TRBJ2-5 TRBV20-1 TRBD1 TGCAGTGCTTATCCCGGGACAGAGGAGGAGACCCAGTACTTC CSAYPGTEEETQYF
. TRBJ1-3 TRBV4-1 . TGCGCCAGCAGCCATCCTCCCTCTGGAAACACCATATATTTT CASSHPPSGNTIYF
. TRBJ2-7 TRBV20-1 TRBD2 TGCAGTGCCACCGGGACTAGCGGGAGTTGGGGCGAGCAGTACTTC CSATGTSGSWGEQYF
. TRBJ2-5 TRBV2 . TGTGCCAGCACGGCGGTCCAAGAGACCCAGTACTTC CASTAVQETQYF
. TRBJ2-3 TRBV29-1 TRBD2 TGCAGCGTTGGGGGGACTAGCGGCCGCAGCACAGATACGCAGTATTTT CSVGGTSGRSTDTQYF
. TRBJ1-5 TRBV2 . TGTGCCAGCAGGGGGGGGGACGTCTGGAAGCCCCAGCATTTT CASRGGDVWKPQHF
few TRBJ2-5 TRBV5-1 TRBD1 TGCGCCAGCAGCCGAACGGACAGGGAAGAGACCCAGTACTTC CASSRTDREETQYF
. TRBJ2-7 TRBV15 . TGTGCCACCAGCAGAGATCTAACGTCCGGCGAGCAGTACTTC CATSRDLTSGEQYF
. TRBJ2-1 TRBV27 . TGTGCCAGCAGTTTATGGGGCGGTGAGCAGTTCTTC CASSLWGGEQFF
few TRBJ2-5 TRBV4-3 . TGCGCCAGCAGCCAAGATCTGGGAGTTGAGGAGACCCAGTACTTC CASSQDLGVEETQYF
. TRBJ2-5 TRBV5-1 . TGCGCCAGCAGTCAGGACTCGGCGGGGGAGACCCAGTACTTC CASSQDSAGETQYF
. TRBJ1-1 TRBV4-3 . TGCGCCAGCAGCCAAGATGACCAGAACACTGAAGCTTTCTTT CASSQDDQNTEAFF
. TRBJ2-5 TRBV5-1 TRBD2 TGCGCCAGCAGCCGAGGACTAGCGGGAGGGCCTCGGGAGACCCAGTACTTC CASSRGLAGGPRETQYF
few TRBJ1-5 TRBV7-2 . TGTGCCAGCAGCCCTCGGTCGGGTAATCAGCCCCAGCATTTT CASSPRSGNQPQHF
. TRBJ1-4 TRBV14 . TGTGCCAGCAGCCAAATTAATTTGGAGGGAGAAAAACTGTTTTTT CASSQINLEGEKLFF
. TRBJ2-7 TRBV6-2/TRBV6-3 . TGTGCTACTCGGGAAACGGGAGCTCAATACGAGCAGTACTTC CATRETGAQYEQYF
. TRBJ2-7 TRBV19 . TGTGCCAGTAGTCGGGACTTCCCCTACGAGCAGTACTTC CASSRDFPYEQYF
few TRBJ1-5 TRBV12-3/TRBV12-4 . TGTGCCAGCAGTTTAGGCCAGTCTCAGCCCCAGCATTTT CASSLGQSQPQHF
. TRBJ1-1 TRBV7-9 . TGTGCCAGCAGCTTAGTAGTCCCGGGGACAGAAGCTTTCTTT CASSLVVPGTEAFF
. TRBJ1-6 TRBV3-1 TRBD1 TGTGCCAGCAGCGGGAACAGGGGATACTCACCCCTCCACTTT CASSGNRGYSPLHF
. TRBJ2-2 TRBV9 . TGTGCCAGCAGCGTAAGCCCAGGGATGGCCGGGGAGCTGTTTTTT CASSVSPGMAGELFF
. TRBJ2-7 TRBV4-2 TRBD1 TGTGCCAGCAGCCAAGATATGACAGGGGTCCAATCGGAGCAGTACTTC CASSQDMTGVQSEQYF
. TRBJ2-1 TRBV2 . TGTGCCAGCAGTGATCTCCATCACAATGAGCAGTTCTTC CASSDLHHNEQFF
few TRBJ2-3 TRBV7-3 TRBD2 TGTGCCAGTAGCGGGAGTACGACAGATACGCAGTATTTT CASSGSTTDTQYF
once TRBJ1-2 TRBV7-2 . TGTGCCAGCAGCTTGAGGAGAGGTTATGGCTACACCTTC CASSLRRGYGYTF
few TRBJ2-1 TRBV5-6 TRBD2 TGTGCCAGCAGCTCCACCGGGACTAGCGAAAAGCAGTTCTTC CASSSTGTSEKQFF
few TRBJ2-7 TRBV5-1 TRBD1 TGCGCCAGCAGCTTGGTGGACAGGGGGGACGAGCAGTACTTC CASSLVDRGDEQYF
. TRBJ2-1 TRBV7-2 TRBD2 TGTGCCAGCAGCCCCCTGGGGGGGAACAATGAGCAGTTCTTC CASSPLGGNNEQFF
. TRBJ1-4 TRBV30 TRBD1 TGTGCCTGGAGTACGGGGACAGCCGAAAAACTGTTTTTT CAWSTGTAEKLFF
few TRBJ2-1 TRBV30 . TGTGCCTGGAGTGGGGGAGATGGAGTGAATGAGCAGTTCTTC CAWSGGDGVNEQFF
few TRBJ2-3 TRBV5-1 TRBD2 TGCGCCAAATTGAGCGGGAGGAGTAGAGATACGCAGTATTTT CAKLSGRSRDTQYF
. TRBJ2-2 TRBV18 . TGTGCCAGCTCACCCGCAGGGTCTCCCACCGGGGAGCTGTTTTTT CASSPAGSPTGELFF
. TRBJ2-3 TRBV7-9 . TGTGCCAGCAGCTTAGGGTACAAGGGACTTATCACAGATACGCAGTATTTT CASSLGYKGLITDTQYF
few TRBJ2-2 TRBV15 TRBD1 TGTGCCACCAGCAGAGAAGGGACAGGTTTTCTCGGCGCCGGGGAGCTGTTTTTT CATSREGTGFLGAGELFF
. TRBJ2-7 TRBV11-2 . TGTGCCAGCAGCTTAGAACAGGGTCCTTTGGAGCAGTACTTC CASSLEQGPLEQYF
. TRBJ1-1 TRBV28 . TGTGCCAGCAGCTTGAGACCTCCAGCGAACACTGAAGCTTTCTTT CASSLRPPANTEAFF
. TRBJ2-5 TRBV29-1 . TGCAGCGTTGACCATCCGGCATCAGGGGAAGAGACCCAGTACTTC CSVDHPASGEETQYF
. TRBJ2-2 TRBV3-1 . TGTGCCAGCAGCAGGGCGATAGCGGCCACCGGGGAGCTGTTTTTT CASSRAIAATGELFF
few TRBJ2-5 TRBV5-1 TRBD2 TGCGCCAGCAGCTTGTTCCTAGCGGAAGAGACCCAGTACTTC CASSLFLAEETQYF
many TRBJ1-4 TRBV2 . TGTGCCAGCAGACCCGGGGCCGCTTCGGAAAAACTGTTTTTT CASRPGAASEKLFF
many TRBJ1-1 TRBV7-2 . TGTGCCAGCAGCCCGACCCGGAACACTGAAGCTTTCTTT CASSPTRNTEAFF
. TRBJ2-1 TRBV2 . TGTGCCAGCGACCGGAGACTAGGCACCTACAATGAGCAGTTCTTC CASDRRLGTYNEQFF
few TRBJ2-3 TRBV7-8 . TGTGCCAGCAGCATTAGAGTCTGGTTCTCAGATACGCAGTATTTT CASSIRVWFSDTQYF
few TRBJ2-1 TRBV15 . TGTGCCACCAGCAGAGATTTCGGGGATGGGGACAATGAGCAGTTCTTC CATSRDFGDGDNEQFF
few TRBJ2-7 TRBV5-1 TRBD2 TGCGCCAGCAGCTTGAGGCGGGAGGGCCGGAGCTCCTACGAGCAGTACTTC CASSLRREGRSSYEQYF
few TRBJ2-7 TRBV5-1 TRBD1 TGCGCCAGCACCCGAGCGGGACAGGGCTACGAGCAGTACTTC CASTRAGQGYEQYF
few TRBJ1-1 TRBV29-1 . TGCAGCGGGGCATTGAACACTGAAGCTTTCTTT CSGALNTEAFF
few TRBJ2-3 TRBV7-2 TRBD2 TGTGCCAGCAGCCGACTAGCGGGGGACACAGATACGCAGTATTTT CASSRLAGDTDTQYF
. TRBJ2-4 TRBV15 . TGTGCCACCAGCAGAGATGGTAGCCTAGCCAAAAACATTCAGTACTTC CATSRDGSLAKNIQYF
few TRBJ2-7 TRBV14 . TGTGCCAGCAGCCAACTAACCGACGGCTACGAGCAGTACTTC CASSQLTDGYEQYF
few TRBJ1-1 TRBV4-1 . TGCGCCAGCATATCGCAGCTAAACACTGAAGCTTTCTTT CASISQLNTEAFF
. TRBJ2-3 TRBV7-8 . TGTGCCAGCAGCTTAGGCGGCCTCACAGATACGCAGTATTTT CASSLGGLTDTQYF
. TRBJ2-1 TRBV3-1 . TGTGCCAGCAGGCCAACCATAAGCGGGTACAATGAGCAGTTCTTC CASRPTISGYNEQFF
. TRBJ2-2 TRBV5-6 . TGTGCCAGCAGCTTTCCCAACACCGGGGAGCTGTTTTTT CASSFPNTGELFF